The rows below give T cell receptor beta chains drawn from one sample of a study of identical twins. TCRdb processed the 5' RACE reads anew with MiXCR; each CDR3 protein has one entry. The repertoire holds around 250,000 distinct CDR3 sequences, with about 8.3% as singletons. The sample also formed part of further work on yellow fever vaccine responses in identical twins.

Material for sequencing was CD8+ T cells sorted from blood. The receptors were sampled from a woman aged 18-29 years in good health. Each CDR3 is given with its conserved first and last residue. Fields, in order: J gene, clone size, D gene, V gene, CDR3 DNA, CDR3 protein. A D gene is named only where the DNA matches it firmly. Size is stated for part of the rows, as once, few or many counts, or as a class when the clone is expanded.

j_call: TRBJ2-7
clone_size: few
d_call: .
v_call: TRBV15
cdr3_nt: TGTGCCACCAGCAGAGATATTAGCAAAAGGTCCACCTACGAGCAGTACTTC
cdr3_aa: CATSRDISKRSTYEQYF

j_call: TRBJ2-3
clone_size: many
d_call: .
v_call: TRBV7-9
cdr3_nt: TGTGCCAGCAGCTTAGCAACGGGACTCCTCACAGATACGCAGTATTTT
cdr3_aa: CASSLATGLLTDTQYF

j_call: TRBJ1-5
clone_size: few
d_call: TRBD1
v_call: TRBV2
cdr3_nt: TGTGCCAGCACCGGGACAGGGACGTCGGGGCCCCAGCATTTT
cdr3_aa: CASTGTGTSGPQHF

j_call: TRBJ2-7
clone_size: many
d_call: TRBD1
v_call: TRBV27
cdr3_nt: TGTGCCAGCAGGAGCAGGGGGCACGAGCAGTACTTC
cdr3_aa: CASRSRGHEQYF

j_call: TRBJ2-1
clone_size: many
d_call: TRBD1
v_call: TRBV24-1
cdr3_nt: TGTGCCACCAGTGAAAGGACAGGGCGGTATGAGCAGTTCTTC
cdr3_aa: CATSERTGRYEQFF

j_call: TRBJ1-2
clone_size: few
d_call: .
v_call: TRBV7-9
cdr3_nt: TGTGCCAGCAGCTTAGGGGCACAGGCACCCTATGGCTACACCTTC
cdr3_aa: CASSLGAQAPYGYTF

j_call: TRBJ1-6
clone_size: .
d_call: .
v_call: TRBV7-9
cdr3_nt: TGTGCCAGCAGCAGGGGGGCCGCCGGAACCCTCCACTTT
cdr3_aa: CASSRGAAGTLHF

j_call: TRBJ2-5
clone_size: few
d_call: TRBD2
v_call: TRBV11-3
cdr3_nt: TGTGCCAGCAGCCCCAGGGGACTAGCTAGAGAGACCCAGTACTTC
cdr3_aa: CASSPRGLARETQYF

j_call: TRBJ1-2
clone_size: few
d_call: .
v_call: TRBV27
cdr3_nt: TGTGCCAGCAGTTTACAATCAGGGGTCCCCCGAGGCTACACCTTC
cdr3_aa: CASSLQSGVPRGYTF

j_call: TRBJ2-7
clone_size: few
d_call: TRBD2
v_call: TRBV7-2
cdr3_nt: TGTGCCAGCAGTTTGCCCTCATCTTCCGGGACTAACTACGAGCAGTACTTC
cdr3_aa: CASSLPSSSGTNYEQYF

j_call: TRBJ1-2
clone_size: many
d_call: .
v_call: TRBV6-2/TRBV6-3
cdr3_nt: TGTGCCTGCGGTTGGGAAGGCTATGGCTACACCTTC
cdr3_aa: CACGWEGYGYTF

j_call: TRBJ2-5
clone_size: many
d_call: .
v_call: TRBV7-3
cdr3_nt: TGTGCCAGCAGCTTAGGGACCCTAGAGACCCAGTACTTC
cdr3_aa: CASSLGTLETQYF

j_call: TRBJ2-7
clone_size: .
d_call: TRBD1
v_call: TRBV5-1
cdr3_nt: TGCGCCAGCAGCCCGGGGACAGGGAGGCTGAACGAGCAGTACTTC
cdr3_aa: CASSPGTGRLNEQYF

j_call: TRBJ1-3
clone_size: many
d_call: .
v_call: TRBV10-3
cdr3_nt: TGTGCTACTCACCCAGTGGAAGGAAACACCATATATTTT
cdr3_aa: CATHPVEGNTIYF

j_call: TRBJ1-5
clone_size: few
d_call: .
v_call: TRBV10-3
cdr3_nt: TGTGCCATCAGTGACGTAAGCAATCAGCCCCAGCATTTT
cdr3_aa: CAISDVSNQPQHF

j_call: TRBJ2-7
clone_size: few
d_call: .
v_call: TRBV7-9
cdr3_nt: TGTGCCAGCAGCCTCCCGGAATCCTACGAGCAGTACTTC
cdr3_aa: CASSLPESYEQYF

j_call: TRBJ2-5
clone_size: many
d_call: TRBD1
v_call: TRBV29-1
cdr3_nt: TGCAGCGCCGCGGACAGGGAAGAGACCCAGTACTTC
cdr3_aa: CSAADREETQYF

j_call: TRBJ2-7
clone_size: many
d_call: TRBD2
v_call: TRBV7-9
cdr3_nt: TGTGCCAGCAGCACTATAGGATCTAGCGGGATTGAGTACGAGCAGTACTTC
cdr3_aa: CASSTIGSSGIEYEQYF

j_call: TRBJ2-2
clone_size: .
d_call: .
v_call: TRBV20-1
cdr3_nt: TGCAGTGCTAGAGATCCGTTTTCGCAGCAGGCGGCCGCCGGGGAGCTGTTTTTT
cdr3_aa: CSARDPFSQQAAAGELFF

j_call: TRBJ2-5
clone_size: .
d_call: .
v_call: TRBV7-7
cdr3_nt: TGTGCTAGCAGCTTAGGACGGGGAAACCAAGAGACCCAGTACTTC
cdr3_aa: CASSLGRGNQETQYF

j_call: TRBJ2-7
clone_size: many
d_call: .
v_call: TRBV7-9
cdr3_nt: TGTGCCAGCAGCCCTATACAGGGAAACACCTACGAGCAGTACTTC
cdr3_aa: CASSPIQGNTYEQYF

j_call: TRBJ2-7
clone_size: .
d_call: .
v_call: TRBV29-1
cdr3_nt: TGCAGCGCCGGAGAGGGGACATCCTACGAGCAGTACTTC
cdr3_aa: CSAGEGTSYEQYF

j_call: TRBJ2-1
clone_size: many
d_call: TRBD2
v_call: TRBV4-3
cdr3_nt: TGCGCCAGCAGCCAAGACTACGCGGGGGGTGGGCATGAGCAGTTCTTC
cdr3_aa: CASSQDYAGGGHEQFF

j_call: TRBJ2-1
clone_size: few
d_call: TRBD1
v_call: TRBV29-1
cdr3_nt: TGCAGCGTTGTGCGGCGGGACAGGGTTCTCGCGGAGCAGTTCTTC
cdr3_aa: CSVVRRDRVLAEQFF

j_call: TRBJ2-7
clone_size: few
d_call: TRBD2
v_call: TRBV11-2
cdr3_nt: TGTGCCAGCAGCAGGCTAGCGGGAGGTTCCTACGAGCAGTACTTC
cdr3_aa: CASSRLAGGSYEQYF

j_call: TRBJ2-1
clone_size: few
d_call: TRBD1
v_call: TRBV2
cdr3_nt: TGTGCCAGCAGTGATACAGGGGTCAGCTCCTACAATGAGCAGTTCTTC
cdr3_aa: CASSDTGVSSYNEQFF

j_call: TRBJ2-3
clone_size: few
d_call: .
v_call: TRBV12-3/TRBV12-4
cdr3_nt: TGTGCCAGCAGTTTAGCGCTTCGCCTCGATACGCAGTATTTT
cdr3_aa: CASSLALRLDTQYF

j_call: TRBJ2-7
clone_size: many
d_call: TRBD2
v_call: TRBV12-3/TRBV12-4
cdr3_nt: TGTGCCAGCAGTCCCAGGGGACTAGCGGCTTTAACTGAGCAGTACTTC
cdr3_aa: CASSPRGLAALTEQYF

j_call: TRBJ1-2
clone_size: .
d_call: .
v_call: TRBV5-5
cdr3_nt: TGTGCCAGCAGCTTTCCGCGGGGATATCACGGCTACACCTTC
cdr3_aa: CASSFPRGYHGYTF

j_call: TRBJ2-2
clone_size: few
d_call: .
v_call: TRBV4-1
cdr3_nt: TGCGCCAGCAGCCAAGTTTTAGCCGGGGAGCTGTTTTTT
cdr3_aa: CASSQVLAGELFF

j_call: TRBJ2-5
clone_size: .
d_call: TRBD2
v_call: TRBV10-3
cdr3_nt: TGTGCCATCTCGGACAGGCGGCAGACTGAGACTAGCGGCAGGCACCAAGAGACCCAGTACTTC
cdr3_aa: CAISDRRQTETSGRHQETQYF

j_call: TRBJ2-7
clone_size: few
d_call: .
v_call: TRBV7-9
cdr3_nt: TGTGCCAGCAGTCTTGTGGACGGCTACGAGCAGTACTTC
cdr3_aa: CASSLVDGYEQYF

j_call: TRBJ2-7
clone_size: few
d_call: TRBD1
v_call: TRBV7-6
cdr3_nt: TGTGCCAGCAGCTCGGGACAGGGGGTGCTTCACGAGCAGTACTTC
cdr3_aa: CASSSGQGVLHEQYF

j_call: TRBJ2-2
clone_size: .
d_call: TRBD2
v_call: TRBV11-2
cdr3_nt: TGTGCCAGCAGCCGTATATCGGCTAGCGGGGTCGTCCAGTGGGAGCTGTTTTTT
cdr3_aa: CASSRISASGVVQWELFF

j_call: TRBJ2-1
clone_size: .
d_call: .
v_call: TRBV7-9
cdr3_nt: TGTGCCAGCAGCGCATCACCCGTGGATGAGCAGTTCTTC
cdr3_aa: CASSASPVDEQFF

j_call: TRBJ2-5
clone_size: .
d_call: TRBD2
v_call: TRBV3-1
cdr3_nt: TGTGCCAGCAGCCAAGCCGGGGGAGCGGGGGGGCTTCAAGAGACCCAGTACTTC
cdr3_aa: CASSQAGGAGGLQETQYF

j_call: TRBJ2-7
clone_size: .
d_call: TRBD2
v_call: TRBV11-2
cdr3_nt: TGTGCCAGCAGCGTCGGGACTAGCGGGAGGCCGGGGTACTACGAGCAGTACTTC
cdr3_aa: CASSVGTSGRPGYYEQYF

j_call: TRBJ2-5
clone_size: .
d_call: TRBD1
v_call: TRBV7-3
cdr3_nt: TGTGCCAGCAGCTTAATAGGCGGGACAGGGGTCGAGACCCAGTACTTC
cdr3_aa: CASSLIGGTGVETQYF

j_call: TRBJ2-5
clone_size: few
d_call: .
v_call: TRBV24-1
cdr3_nt: TGTGCCACCAGTGATTCCGCGGGTCTCGGGCGAGAGACCCAGTACTTC
cdr3_aa: CATSDSAGLGRETQYF

j_call: TRBJ2-7
clone_size: many
d_call: .
v_call: TRBV28
cdr3_nt: TGTGCCAGCATCCCAGCGGAAACCTACGAGCAGTACTTC
cdr3_aa: CASIPAETYEQYF

j_call: TRBJ2-3
clone_size: .
d_call: .
v_call: TRBV6-2/TRBV6-3
cdr3_nt: TGTGCCAGCACGACGGGTCCCCGGAGAGGGAGCACAGATACGCAGTATTTT
cdr3_aa: CASTTGPRRGSTDTQYF

j_call: TRBJ2-7
clone_size: few
d_call: TRBD2
v_call: TRBV2
cdr3_nt: TGTGCCAGCAGTCCCTTCAGGGCTAGCGGGGCGAACTCCTACGAGCAGTACTTC
cdr3_aa: CASSPFRASGANSYEQYF

j_call: TRBJ2-7
clone_size: few
d_call: .
v_call: TRBV7-9
cdr3_nt: TGTGCCAGCAGCTTATCCCCCAGCCCCTACGAGCAGTACTTC
cdr3_aa: CASSLSPSPYEQYF

j_call: TRBJ2-1
clone_size: .
d_call: TRBD2
v_call: TRBV9
cdr3_nt: TGTGCCAGCAGCGTAGAGGCGGGGGGTGGGTATGAGCAGTTCTTC
cdr3_aa: CASSVEAGGGYEQFF

j_call: TRBJ2-3
clone_size: .
d_call: .
v_call: TRBV20-1
cdr3_nt: TGCAGTGCTACCAGTAGGACGCGTGCGGATACGCAGTATTTT
cdr3_aa: CSATSRTRADTQYF

j_call: TRBJ2-7
clone_size: .
d_call: .
v_call: TRBV12-3/TRBV12-4
cdr3_nt: TGTGCCAGCAGACTGAATAAGGGTATCGAGCAGTACTTC
cdr3_aa: CASRLNKGIEQYF

j_call: TRBJ2-1
clone_size: .
d_call: .
v_call: TRBV24-1
cdr3_nt: TGTGCCACCAGTTCCCTTGGCCCCTGGGATGAGCAGTTCTTC
cdr3_aa: CATSSLGPWDEQFF

j_call: TRBJ2-1
clone_size: few
d_call: .
v_call: TRBV7-9
cdr3_nt: TGTGCCAGCAGCTTAGCGCAATTTGAGCAGTTCTTC
cdr3_aa: CASSLAQFEQFF

j_call: TRBJ2-7
clone_size: once
d_call: .
v_call: TRBV12-3/TRBV12-4
cdr3_nt: TGTACCATCAAGCAATCAGGGGCCCGAAATAAGGGTTCCTACGAGCAGTACTTC
cdr3_aa: CTIKQSGARNKGSYEQYF

j_call: TRBJ2-1
clone_size: .
d_call: TRBD2
v_call: TRBV6-2/TRBV6-3
cdr3_nt: TGTGCCAGCAGTCCGACTAGCGGGGTTTACAATGAGCAGTTCTTC
cdr3_aa: CASSPTSGVYNEQFF

j_call: TRBJ2-5
clone_size: .
d_call: .
v_call: TRBV5-1
cdr3_nt: TGCGCCAGCAGTTTTGAAGGTGGCAGCCGAAACCAAGAGACCCAGTACTTC
cdr3_aa: CASSFEGGSRNQETQYF

j_call: TRBJ2-5
clone_size: .
d_call: TRBD1
v_call: TRBV5-5
cdr3_nt: TGTGCCAGCAGCCCTGGCCAGGGGGCTTCAGAGACCCAGTACTTC
cdr3_aa: CASSPGQGASETQYF

j_call: TRBJ2-5
clone_size: .
d_call: TRBD2
v_call: TRBV28
cdr3_nt: TGTGCCAGCAGCCCTAGCGGGGGGGCCTGGGAGACCCAGTACTTC
cdr3_aa: CASSPSGGAWETQYF

j_call: TRBJ2-7
clone_size: many
d_call: .
v_call: TRBV12-3/TRBV12-4
cdr3_nt: TGTGCCAGCAGCTTCCGGGACCCCCTCTACGAGCAGTACTTC
cdr3_aa: CASSFRDPLYEQYF

j_call: TRBJ2-7
clone_size: few
d_call: TRBD2
v_call: TRBV12-3/TRBV12-4
cdr3_nt: TGTGCCAGCACCCCGGGACTAGCGGGTCCCTACGAGCAGTACTTC
cdr3_aa: CASTPGLAGPYEQYF